This T cell receptor (beta chain) was observed in a study of cytomegalovirus exposure and HLA in healthy donors (dated by TCRdb to 2017 to 2019). Study-level background: An earlier analysis of roughly 610 of the donors reported 250 to 300 Gb of sequence data and around 110 million unique TCR beta sequences obtained from around 190 million T cells. About 300 gigabases of sequencing data and around 87 million unique TCR sequences were included in an early release covering 550 to 800 HLA-typed donors. The genetic ancestry cluster associated with self-reported Caucasian donors included 81% of the approximately 410 genotyped donors. The aim of the study was to test whether cataloging public T cell receptors could identify signatures of past pathogen exposure. Using immunosequencing, the study profiled T cell repertoires from 500 to 800 subjects and related those repertoires to cytomegalovirus serostatus. Besides the first cohort of around 700 subjects, a separate validation cohort made up of over 100 different subjects was used. The study combined high-throughput TCR immunosequencing, statistical association of individual TCRs with disease status, and machine learning to predict cytomegalovirus infection status. In a later analysis, previously published TCR beta repertoires from 670 or so donors were re-analyzed and high-resolution HLA genotyping was added so that TCR occurrence patterns could be studied. In the later analysis, no new phenotypic data were used to find candidate immune exposures; instead, reliance was placed on TCR beta sequences and their occurrence across donors. To decide whether each TCR beta V gene segment behaved as functional or pseudogenic, an earlier analysis of approximately 620 of the donors relied on high-throughput TCR beta sequencing. Donor age, sex, ethnicity and CMV serostatus were collected together with the repertoire data. Genome-wide SNP genotypes for about 65% of the roughly 700 donors were used in a later genetic analysis, which treated that subset as a discovery cohort. Every repertoire in the discovery cohort had been generated on one and the same sequencing platform. Both class I and class II loci were covered by HLA typing, at four-digit resolution. Typing coverage varied by locus: roughly 629-640 donors for A, B, C, DRB1 and DQB1; approximately 520 for DQA1; more than 600 for DPA1; roughly 450 for DPB1. Because of strong linkage in the cohort, a handful of DR-DQ haplotypes were treated as single units for association and clustering. Among around 400 genotyped donors of the cohort, an average of about 240,000 unique TCR beta nucleotide sequences were sequenced per donor, 15% to 20% of them non-productive. The paper's findings and limits, for the study overall: In a later analysis, most CMV-associated TCR beta chains were found to appear HLA-restricted, with HLA associations seemingly driven largely by CMV exposure. In an earlier analysis of 587 of the donors, most TCR beta V segments appeared in productive rearrangements about 87% or about 30% of the time, broadly matching IMGT annotations. According to a later genetic analysis, donors in an Asian-associated ancestry cluster had fewer N-insertions in productive TCRs than the approximately 610-donor mean. Correlated functional status among segregating V segments might be attributable to linkage disequilibrium, but an unknown experimental factor could not be ruled out. Across donors, most TCR sequences were observed very rarely, whereas some public TCRs were present in many individuals. Cytomegalovirus status was reported to be diagnosed by the classifier with high specificity and sensitivity in both the original and validation cohorts. The sequencing pipeline was judged likely to have produced a cluster of highly shared sequence variants as a technical artifact. The presence/absence analyses assumed that sequencing depth was roughly uniform across donors, and that assumption may not be true. This cohort had only TCR beta chains sequenced, and the lack of alpha or paired-chain data limited which features could be detected. A further reported finding was that TCR beta sequences accurately predicted the HLA-A and HLA-B alleles for most subjects in the first cohort. A later analysis found that HLA-associated TCR beta chains were more clonally expanded and had lower generation probabilities than equally common non-associated chains. In vitro tests confirmed that a few of the cytomegalovirus-associated TCR beta chains recognize cytomegalovirus antigens. Strong co-occurrence of HLA alleles, especially DR and DQ, made assigning TCR associations to individual alleles difficult. Immune exposure information for the cohort was limited to CMV serostatus. The 87-base-pair reads could not distinguish some IMGT-functional V segments, including TRBV6-2 and TRBV6-3, so those segments were excluded. The earlier analysis of nearly 600 of the donors excluded 15 to 20 rarely observed V segments, including chromosome 9 orphons, because counts were too low. In a later analysis, the rate of TCR association differed among HLA loci, with DRB1 alleles having the most associated TCRs and HLA-C alleles having the fewest. A later genetic analysis associated a missense DCLRE1C variant with V-gene and J-gene trimming of TCR beta chains, and an independent cohort replicated the association. The study gave a list of 150 to 200 TCR beta chains associated with cytomegalovirus. The authors suggested that the approach could potentially be extended to other disease states and immunological phenotypes. Because HLA typing was missing for some donors at each locus, association tests included only the typed subset. At a false discovery rate of 0.05, a later analysis linked 16,951 TCR beta sequences to specific HLA alleles. A later analysis reported that several top co-occurrence clusters appeared linked to parvovirus B19, influenza, CMV and Epstein-Barr virus.

V is cut by 0 bases and J by 1 base, and the space between the germline ends is 5 bases. CDR1 and CDR2 are drawn from the germline V gene (reference sequence): GTSNPN, SVGIG. Taken from cysteine to phenylalanine, the CDR3 has 13 residues. The read is trimmed to its CDR3 DNA, 39 bases read in frame from base 1. The library was built by means of the immunoSEQ multiplex PCR assay. A mixture of 60 forward primers for TCR Vbeta segments and 13 reverse primers for TCR Jbeta segments was used in the multiplex PCR. The CDR3 region of rearranged TCR beta genes was amplified from genomic DNA by a multiplex PCR assay. The amplified TCR beta libraries were sequenced on the Illumina HiSeq System as 87-base-pair reads. The study's processing was this. In a later analysis, some 80 million unique TCR beta chains were counted across the 500 to 700 repertoires, and roughly 10 million of these chains were shared by at least two donors. Raw reads were error-corrected and collapsed into unique sequences with a nearest-neighbor algorithm that merged closely related sequences to remove PCR and sequencing errors. V, D and J gene segments were assigned by aligning CDR3 sequences to IMGT reference sequences. For a sequence to be retained, a match of at least six nucleotides was required to both a V gene segment and a J gene segment. A rearrangement was called productive if the CDR3 had no stop codons and remained in frame with V and J, and every other rearrangement was called non-productive. CDR3 was defined according to IMGT convention as the region running from the second conserved V-encoded cysteine to the conserved J-encoded phenylalanine. The earlier analysis of more than 450 of the donors excluded sequences that lacked an unambiguous match to a single V gene segment. An earlier analysis of under 750 of the donors called V segments functional above 56.7% productive rearrangements and segregating when the between-donor standard deviation exceeded 5%. To diagnose cytomegalovirus status from the catalog of TCR beta chain sequences, a statistical classification framework was built. A later analysis assigned V and J genes by comparing TCR nucleotide sequences with IMGT/GENE-DB human TR gene sequences. In a later analysis, CDR3 sequences and most-parsimonious VDJ recombination scenarios were assigned using the TCRdist pipeline. In a later analysis, each TCR beta chain was defined by its CDR3 amino acid sequence together with its V-gene family, and reads lacking a unique V-gene family were excluded. As a way to deal with suspected cross-contamination and a sequencing artifact, a later analysis dropped nearly 600 nucleotide sequences that were highly shared and had low generation probability. In a later analysis, a clonal expansion index for each public chain was calculated from normalized within-repertoire ranks of inferred template counts. Generation probabilities in a later analysis came from a VDJ recombination model fitted to out-of-frame rearrangements, and those results were checked against IGoR. Hypergeometric tests were used in a later analysis to score TCR-TCR, TCR-HLA and TCR-CMV co-occurrence, with a repertoire-size bias correction applied to the TCR pairs. A later analysis estimated false discovery rates by permuting HLA or CMV assignments 20 times. In a later analysis, co-occurring TCRs were grouped using DBSCAN, and TCRdist sequence similarity was added for clustering within HLA-allele-positive subsets. Repertoires with fewer than 30,000 or more than 120,000 public chains were left out of co-occurrence clustering, as were about 5 repertoires with anomalous nucleotide sharing. The clones in this table, taken by TCRdb from immuneACCESS, are in-frame only. Not every clone is retained; where verified, under half of the shortfall comes from an unresolved V gene, and the cause of the rest is unknown. D and trimming come from the DNA, and the V and J calls and clone size come from that table. This sample gives about 4,500 clones in total; more than 65% of them show up just once. The ten largest make up around 6% of the sample.

The cohort consisted of approximately 690 healthy bone marrow donors. At the time of sampling, every cohort member was nominally healthy, though immune exposures that went unrecorded were likely present. The donor tested CMV seropositive and was one of the 289 seropositive cohort members. A peripheral blood sample was collected from each donor, and TCR beta sequencing was performed on peripheral blood mononuclear cells. Genomic DNA was extracted from the blood cell samples with the Qiagen DNeasy Blood Extraction Kit. Regarding this clone: No antigen is known for it. It has no much larger one-base neighbor in the sample; base qualities were not kept.

This clonotype was sampled from a middle-aged woman in good health and CMV-seropositive. Sequenced material: PBMCs. The rearranged chain carries TRBV30 and TRBJ2-3, with the D gene call left open. DNA sequence: TGTGCCTGGAGTGTACTCCGCACAGATACGCAGTATTTT. It encodes CAWSVLRTDTQYF.